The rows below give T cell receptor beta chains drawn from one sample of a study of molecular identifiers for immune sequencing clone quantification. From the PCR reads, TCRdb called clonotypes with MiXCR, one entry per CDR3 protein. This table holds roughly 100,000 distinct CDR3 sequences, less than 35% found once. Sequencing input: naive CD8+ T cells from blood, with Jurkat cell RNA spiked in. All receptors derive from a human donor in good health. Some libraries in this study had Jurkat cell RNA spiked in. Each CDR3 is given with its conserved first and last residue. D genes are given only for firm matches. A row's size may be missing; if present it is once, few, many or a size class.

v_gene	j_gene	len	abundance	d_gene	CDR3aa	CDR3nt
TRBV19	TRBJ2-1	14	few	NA	CASSPGSAYNEQFF	TGTGCCAGTAGTCCCGGGTCTGCCTACAATGAGCAGTTCTTC
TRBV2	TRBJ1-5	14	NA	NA	CASSNSNSNQPQHF	TGTGCCAGCAGTAACAGCAATAGCAATCAGCCCCAGCATTTT
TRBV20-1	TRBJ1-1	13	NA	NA	CSASGGAGADAFF	TGCAGTGCTAGCGGGGGGGCAGGGGCTGATGCTTTCTTT
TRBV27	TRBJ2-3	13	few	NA	CASSEWGFDTQYF	TGTGCCAGCAGCGAGTGGGGCTTTGATACGCAGTATTTT
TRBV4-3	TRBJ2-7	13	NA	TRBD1	CASSQRQGYEQYF	TGCGCCAGCAGCCAGCGACAGGGATACGAGCAGTACTTC
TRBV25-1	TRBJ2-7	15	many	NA	CASSDNWSYSYEQYF	TGTGCCAGCAGTGATAATTGGTCTTACTCCTACGAGCAGTACTTC
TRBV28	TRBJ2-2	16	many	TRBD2	CASSTTSGRWAGELFF	TGTGCCAGCAGTACTACTAGCGGGAGGTGGGCCGGGGAGCTGTTTTTT
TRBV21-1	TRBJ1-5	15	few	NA	CASSKAGGSGQPQHF	TGTGCCAGCAGCAAAGCTGGGGGGTCAGGTCAGCCCCAGCATTTT
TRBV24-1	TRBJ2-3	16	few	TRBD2	CATSGFGGRTTDTQYF	TGTGCCACCAGTGGTTTTGGCGGGAGGACCACAGATACGCAGTATTTT
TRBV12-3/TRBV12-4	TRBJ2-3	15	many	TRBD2	CASSLPTAGEYTQYF	TGTGCCAGCTCACTGCCCACAGCGGGAGAGTATACGCAGTATTTT
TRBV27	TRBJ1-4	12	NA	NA	CASSGITGSLFF	TGTGCCAGCAGTGGAATAACGGGATCACTGTTTTTT
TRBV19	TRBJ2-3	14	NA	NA	CASSYRASTDTQYF	TGTGCCAGTAGCTATAGGGCCAGCACAGATACGCAGTATTTT
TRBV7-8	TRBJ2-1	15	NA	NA	CAGSLLGRLYNEQFF	TGTGCCGGCAGCCTCCTAGGGCGTCTGTACAATGAGCAGTTCTTC
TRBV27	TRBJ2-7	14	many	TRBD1	CASSLDRGQYEQYF	TGTGCCAGCAGTTTAGACAGGGGGCAATACGAGCAGTACTTC
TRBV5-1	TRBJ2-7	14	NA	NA	CASSFSTNRDEQYF	TGCGCCAGCAGCTTCAGTACTAACCGGGACGAGCAGTACTTC
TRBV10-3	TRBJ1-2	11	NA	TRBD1	CAIWTGYGYTF	TGTGCCATCTGGACAGGCTATGGCTACACCTTC
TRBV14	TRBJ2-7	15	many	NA	CASSQDLGRSHEQYF	TGTGCCAGCAGCCAAGATCTAGGAAGGTCCCACGAGCAGTACTTC
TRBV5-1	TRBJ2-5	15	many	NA	CASSFIAEDQETQYF	TGCGCCAGCAGCTTTATAGCGGAAGATCAAGAGACCCAGTACTTC
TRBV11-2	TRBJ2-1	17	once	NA	CASSLGFGGSSYNEQLF	TGTGCCAGCAGCTTAGGTTTCGGTGGAAGCTCCTACAATGAGCAGCTCTTC
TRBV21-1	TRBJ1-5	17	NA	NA	CASSKGQDRGGNQPQHF	TGTGCCAGCAGCAAAGGTCAGGACAGGGGAGGCAATCAGCCCCAGCATTTT
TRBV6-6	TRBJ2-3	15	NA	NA	CASSYRAASTDTQYF	TGTGCCAGCAGTTACCGAGCGGCTAGCACAGATACGCAGTATTTT
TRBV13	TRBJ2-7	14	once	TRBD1	CARSHGQAIGVQYF	TGTGCCAGAAGCCATGGACAGGCCATAGGGGTGCAGTACTTC
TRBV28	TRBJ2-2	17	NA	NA	CAGSLWRFRVNTGELFF	TGTGCCGGCAGTTTATGGAGATTCAGGGTGAACACCGGGGAGCTGTTTTTT
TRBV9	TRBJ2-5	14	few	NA	CASSGRGEQETQYF	TGTGCCAGCAGCGGCCGGGGCGAACAAGAGACCCAGTACTTC
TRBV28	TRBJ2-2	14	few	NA	CASSGRRDTGELFF	TGTGCCAGCAGTGGAAGAAGGGACACCGGGGAGCTGTTTTTT
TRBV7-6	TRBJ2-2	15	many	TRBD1	CASSLGTANTGELFF	TGTGCCAGCAGCCTCGGGACAGCGAACACCGGGGAGCTGTTTTTT
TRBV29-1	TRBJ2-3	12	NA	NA	CSVDGAADTQYF	TGCAGCGTTGACGGGGCCGCAGATACGCAGTATTTT
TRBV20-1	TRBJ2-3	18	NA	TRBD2	CSARVAGGIVYYTDTQYF	TGCAGTGCTAGGGTAGCGGGAGGAATTGTTTATTACACAGATACGCAGTATTTT
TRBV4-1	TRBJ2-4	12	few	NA	CASSGMPNIQYF	TGCGCCAGCAGCGGCATGCCGAACATTCAGTACTTC
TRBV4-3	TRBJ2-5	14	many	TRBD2	CASSQLAGAETQYF	TGCGCCAGCAGCCAGCTAGCGGGAGCAGAGACCCAGTACTTC
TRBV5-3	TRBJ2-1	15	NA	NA	CARSRSTDREDEQFF	TGTGCCAGAAGCCGCTCCACTGACAGGGAGGATGAGCAGTTCTTC
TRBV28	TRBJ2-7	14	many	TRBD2	CASSLAGGPLEQYF	TGTGCCAGCAGTTTAGCGGGAGGGCCGTTAGAGCAGTACTTC
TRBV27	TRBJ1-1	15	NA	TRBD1	CASRLGGAGYTEAFF	TGTGCCAGCAGATTAGGGGGCGCCGGGTACACTGAAGCTTTCTTT
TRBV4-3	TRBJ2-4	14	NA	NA	CASSQDITGNVQYF	TGCGCCAGCAGCCAAGATATTACAGGAAACGTTCAGTACTTC
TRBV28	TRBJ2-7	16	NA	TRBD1	CASRAGDRKFSYEQYF	TGTGCCAGCAGGGCCGGGGACAGAAAATTCTCCTACGAGCAGTACTTC
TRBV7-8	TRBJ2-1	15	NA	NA	CASSSTGTAYNEQFF	TGTGCCAGCAGCTCCACCGGGACTGCCTACAATGAGCAGTTCTTC
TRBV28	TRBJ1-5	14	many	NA	CASSWDGFYQPQHF	TGTGCCAGCAGTTGGGATGGGTTTTATCAGCCCCAGCATTTT
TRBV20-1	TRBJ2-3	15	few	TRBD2	CSARISGSLVDTQYF	TGCAGTGCTCGAATTAGCGGGAGCTTAGTAGATACGCAGTATTTT
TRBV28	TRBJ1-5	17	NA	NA	CASSFFRPGWGNQPQHF	TGTGCCAGCAGTTTTTTCCGCCCAGGGTGGGGCAATCAGCCCCAGCATTTT
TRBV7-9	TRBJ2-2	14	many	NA	CASSLAQNTGELFF	TGTGCCAGCAGCTTAGCCCAAAACACCGGGGAGCTGTTTTTT